The clone carrying this T cell receptor beta chain was picked up a small number of times. The data belong to a study of blood T cells in healthy people across ages. Together with a sample-barcoded 5' primer, a J-beta primer mix was included in a second PCR lasting roughly 6 to 12 cycles. TCRdb independently ran MiXCR on the 5' RACE reads; one entry per CDR3 protein. The table has about 1 million distinct CDR3 sequences, 35% to 55% seen once. Sequencing input: blood. This TCR was recovered from a woman in her sixties in good health.

The DNA of the CDR3 is TGTGCCAGCAGCTTAGGCCGGACAGCCAACTATGGCTACACCTTC. This encodes CASSLGRTANYGYTF. V is TRBV13 and J is TRBJ1-2; D might be TRBD1 (6 bases). Trimming pared 0 bases from V and 2 bases from J, leaving 10 bases between. Germline CDR1 is PRHDT and CDR2 is FYEKMQ (reference sequence). CDR3 size: 15 residues. Combining the CDR3 with reference TRBV13 and TRBJ1-2 gives the whole variable domain AAGVIQSPRHLIKEKRETATLKCYPIPRHDTVYWYQQGPGQDPQFLISFYEKMQSDKGSIPDRFSAQQFSDYHSELNMSSLELGDSALYFCASSLGRTANYGYTFGSGTRLTVV.